Reported below is one T cell receptor (beta chain). This CDR3 has 15 residues. Germline lookup yields CDR1 KGHSH and CDR2 LQKENI. The trim removed 2 bases at V and 7 bases at J, leaving 9 bases unmatched. The authors' processing: By means of reference gene primer amplification, nucleated cell counts were estimated. Assay: immunoSEQ multiplex PCR; the TCRdb copy retains only in-frame clones and omits some. The V and J calls and clone size come from that table; D and trimming were worked out from the DNA. The sample records under 250,000 clones, 83% being singletons. This sample stems from a study of blood T cell repertoires in COVID-19. Whole-study context: Specimens from acute and convalescent COVID-19 originated in the United States, Italy and Spain. T cells, B-cell-depleted T cells, or PBMCs provided the cDNA or gDNA that served as material.

This TCR was recovered from a woman aged 40 to 50 with active or convalescent COVID-19. Sequencing was done on a sample of peripheral blood. The chain joins TRBV18 to TRBJ1-2; 8 bases map to TRBD1. CDR3 region: CASSPRQGADGGYTF. In DNA, the CDR3 is TGTGCCAGCTCACCAAGGCAGGGGGCTGACGGTGGCTACACCTTC.